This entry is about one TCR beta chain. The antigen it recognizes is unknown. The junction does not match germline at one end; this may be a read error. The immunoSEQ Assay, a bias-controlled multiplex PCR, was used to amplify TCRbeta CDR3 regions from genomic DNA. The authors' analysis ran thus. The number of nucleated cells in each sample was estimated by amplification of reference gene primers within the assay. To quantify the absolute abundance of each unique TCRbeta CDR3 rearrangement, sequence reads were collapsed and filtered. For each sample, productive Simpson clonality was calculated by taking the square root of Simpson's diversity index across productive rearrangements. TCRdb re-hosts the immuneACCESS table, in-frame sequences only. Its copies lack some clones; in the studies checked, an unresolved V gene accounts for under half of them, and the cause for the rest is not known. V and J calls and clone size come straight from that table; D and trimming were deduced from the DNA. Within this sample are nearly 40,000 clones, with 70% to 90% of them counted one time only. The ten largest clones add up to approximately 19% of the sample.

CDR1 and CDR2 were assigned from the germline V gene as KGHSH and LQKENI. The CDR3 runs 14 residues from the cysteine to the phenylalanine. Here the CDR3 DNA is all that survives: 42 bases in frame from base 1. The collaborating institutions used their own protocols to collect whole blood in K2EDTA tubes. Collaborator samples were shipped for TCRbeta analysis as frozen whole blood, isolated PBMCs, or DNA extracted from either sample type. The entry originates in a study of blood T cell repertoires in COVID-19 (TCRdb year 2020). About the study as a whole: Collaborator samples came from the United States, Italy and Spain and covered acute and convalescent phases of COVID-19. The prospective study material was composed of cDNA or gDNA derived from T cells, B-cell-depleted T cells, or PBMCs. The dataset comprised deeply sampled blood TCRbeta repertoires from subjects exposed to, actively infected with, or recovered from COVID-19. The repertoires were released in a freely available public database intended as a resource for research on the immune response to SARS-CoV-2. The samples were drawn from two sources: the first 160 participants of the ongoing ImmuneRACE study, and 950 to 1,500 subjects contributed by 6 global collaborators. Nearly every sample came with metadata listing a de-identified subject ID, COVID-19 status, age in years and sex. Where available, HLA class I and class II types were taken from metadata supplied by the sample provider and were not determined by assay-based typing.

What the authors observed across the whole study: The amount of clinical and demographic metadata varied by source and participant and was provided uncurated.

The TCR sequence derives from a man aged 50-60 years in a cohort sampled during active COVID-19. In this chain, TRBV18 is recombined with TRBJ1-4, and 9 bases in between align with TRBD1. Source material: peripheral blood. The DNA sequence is TGTGCCAGCTCTCCACAGGGGGCCAAGGAAAAACTGTTTTTT. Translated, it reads CASSPQGAKEKLFF.